Included here is one T cell receptor beta chain sequence, with context. What it recognizes is unknown. The table came from immunoSEQ multiplex PCR; TCRdb's copy has only in-frame clones and leaves some out. The sample contains approximately 11,000 clones, roughly 81% of which appear only once. The data were obtained in a study of CD4 T cells in relation to SARS-CoV-2 and coronaviruses. The length of the CDR3 is 14 residues. Trimming removed 1 base from V and 1 base from J, with 6 bases in between. The germline gives CDR1 KGHSH, CDR2 LQKENI. Unexposed donor CD4+ T cells date from 2011-2018, before the COVID-19 pandemic. CD4+ T cells were isolated from the cells after about nine days of culture. Unexposed-donor CD4+ T cells were probed with SARS-CoV-2 S/N and four cold-coronavirus spikes, cells permitting. Study findings and constraints: About 65% of donors had memory CD4+ clonotypes crossrecognizing SARS-CoV-2 and common cold coronavirus spike. The cross-reactivity analysis covered only spike protein, not other viral proteins.

The clonotype comes from a human donor in good health. The source material was CD4+ T cells from PBMCs, cultured in vitro. This sequence joins TRBV18 and TRBJ2-3; no clear D gene. In nucleotides, the CDR3 is TGTGCCAGCTCACCACTTACAGGCACAGATACGCAGTATTTT. Translating gives CASSPLTGTDTQYF.